The TCR beta chain described here comes from a study of blood T cell repertoires in COVID-19. For the study at large: Sample material is recorded as cDNA or gDNA derived from T cells, B-cell-depleted T cells, or PBMCs.

The assay was immunoSEQ multiplex PCR, and TCRdb's table has in-frame clones only and misses some. This repertoire shows around 260,000 clones, approximately 83% found once; its top ten account for about an eighth. This clone was observed a handful of times. The specimen sequenced was peripheral blood. This receptor was obtained from a human donor in a cohort sampled during active COVID-19.

The CDR3 DNA reads as TGTGCCAGCAGCACGCGGAGCGGGTCACCCCTCCACTTT. As protein: CASSTRSGSPLHF. The gene calls are TRBV9 and TRBJ1-6; D uncertain. With 4 bases removed from V and 10 bases from J, the gap between germline ends came to 12 bases. Germline V gene sequence: CDR1 SGDLS, CDR2 YYNGEE. The CDR3 has 13 amino acids.